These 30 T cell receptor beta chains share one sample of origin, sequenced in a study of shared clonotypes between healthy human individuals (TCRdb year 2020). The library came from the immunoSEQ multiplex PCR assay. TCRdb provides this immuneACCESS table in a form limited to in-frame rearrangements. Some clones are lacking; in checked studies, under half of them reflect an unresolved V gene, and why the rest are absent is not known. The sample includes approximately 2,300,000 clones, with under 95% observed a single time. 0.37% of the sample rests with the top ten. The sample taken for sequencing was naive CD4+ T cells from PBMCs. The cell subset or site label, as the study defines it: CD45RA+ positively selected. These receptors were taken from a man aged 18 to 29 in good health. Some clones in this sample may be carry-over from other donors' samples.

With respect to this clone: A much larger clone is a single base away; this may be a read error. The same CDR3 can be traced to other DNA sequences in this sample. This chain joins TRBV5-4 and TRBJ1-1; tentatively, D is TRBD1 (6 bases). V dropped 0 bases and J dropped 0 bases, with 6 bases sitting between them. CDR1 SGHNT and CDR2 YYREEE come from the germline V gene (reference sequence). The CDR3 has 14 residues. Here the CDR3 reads CASSLDRVNTEAFF. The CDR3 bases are TGTGCCAGCAGCTTGGACAGGGTGAACACTGAAGCTTTCTTT. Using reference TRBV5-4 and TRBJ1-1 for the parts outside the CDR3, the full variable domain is ETGVTQSPTHLIKTRGQQVTLRCSSQSGHNTVSWYQQALGQGPQFIFQYYREEENGRGNFPPRFSGLQFPNYSSELNVNALELDDSALYLCASSLDRVNTEAFFGQGTRLTVV.

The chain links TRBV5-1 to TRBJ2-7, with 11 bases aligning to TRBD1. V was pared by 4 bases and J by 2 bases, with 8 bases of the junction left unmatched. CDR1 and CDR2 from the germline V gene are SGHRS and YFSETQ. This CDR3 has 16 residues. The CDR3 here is CASSGPRGQGAYEQYF. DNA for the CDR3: TGCGCCAGCAGCGGCCCTAGGGGACAGGGGGCCTACGAGCAGTACTTC.

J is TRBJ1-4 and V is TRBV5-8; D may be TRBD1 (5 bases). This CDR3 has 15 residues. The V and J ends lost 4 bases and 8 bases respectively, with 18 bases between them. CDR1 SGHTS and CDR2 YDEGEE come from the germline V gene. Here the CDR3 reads CASSPTGGQREKLFF. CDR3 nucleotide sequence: TGTGCCAGCAGCCCTACAGGCGGACAACGAGAAAAACTGTTTTTT.

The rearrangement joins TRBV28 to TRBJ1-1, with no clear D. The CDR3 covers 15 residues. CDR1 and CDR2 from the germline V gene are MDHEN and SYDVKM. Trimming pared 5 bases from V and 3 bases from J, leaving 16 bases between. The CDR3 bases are TGTGCCAGCAGTCTACGTATCATGGAAGACACTGAAGCTTTCTTT. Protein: CASSLRIMEDTEAFF.

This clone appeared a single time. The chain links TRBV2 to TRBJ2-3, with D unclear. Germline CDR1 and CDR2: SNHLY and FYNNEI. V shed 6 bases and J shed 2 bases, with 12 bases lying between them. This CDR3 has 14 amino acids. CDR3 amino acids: CASSGSHSTDTQYF. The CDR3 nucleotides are TGTGCCAGCAGCGGATCCCATTCCACAGATACGCAGTATTTT.

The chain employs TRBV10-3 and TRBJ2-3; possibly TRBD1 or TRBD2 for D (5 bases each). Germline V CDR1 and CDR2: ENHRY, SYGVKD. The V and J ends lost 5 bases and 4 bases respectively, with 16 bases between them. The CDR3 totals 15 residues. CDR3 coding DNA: TGTGCCATCAGTCCTTCGGGGAAGACAGCAGATACGCAGTATTTT. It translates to CAISPSGKTADTQYF.

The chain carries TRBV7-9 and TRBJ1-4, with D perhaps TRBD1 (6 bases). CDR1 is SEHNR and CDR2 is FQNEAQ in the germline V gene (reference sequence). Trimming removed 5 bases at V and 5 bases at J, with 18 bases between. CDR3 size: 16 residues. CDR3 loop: CASSAPVWQGNEKLFF. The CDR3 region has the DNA TGTGCCAGCAGCGCCCCGGTGTGGCAGGGGAATGAAAAACTGTTTTTT. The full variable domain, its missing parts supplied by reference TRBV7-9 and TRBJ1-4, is DTGVSQNPRHKITKRGQNVTFRCDPISEHNRLYWYRQTLGQGPEFLTYFQNEAQLEKSRLLSDRFSAERPKGSFSTLEIQRTEQGDSAMYLCASSAPVWQGNEKLFFGSGTQLSVL.

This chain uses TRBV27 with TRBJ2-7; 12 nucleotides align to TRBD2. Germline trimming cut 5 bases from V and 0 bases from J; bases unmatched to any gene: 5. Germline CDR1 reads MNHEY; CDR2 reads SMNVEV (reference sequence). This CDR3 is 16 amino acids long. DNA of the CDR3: TGTGCCAGCAGTCCGGGACTAGCGGGTGCCTCCTACGAGCAGTACTTC. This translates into CASSPGLAGASYEQYF.

In nucleotides, the CDR3 is TGTGCCAGTAGACCAACGGGACCACTAGGGCGAAACACCATATATTTT. This sequence encodes CASRPTGPLGRNTIYF. The chain links TRBV19 to TRBJ1-3, with D perhaps matching TRBD1 (5 bases). There are 16 residues in the CDR3. Germline-derived CDR1 and CDR2 are LNHDA and SQIVND (reference sequence). V was cut by 6 bases and J by 5 bases, with 20 bases left in between. The full variable domain, with the rest looked up from reference TRBV19 and TRBJ1-3, is DGGITQSPKYLFRKEGQNVTLSCEQNLNHDAMYWYRQDPGQGLRLIYYSQIVNDFQKGDIAEGYSVSREKKESFPLTVTSAQKNPTAFYLCASRPTGPLGRNTIYFGEGSWLTVV.

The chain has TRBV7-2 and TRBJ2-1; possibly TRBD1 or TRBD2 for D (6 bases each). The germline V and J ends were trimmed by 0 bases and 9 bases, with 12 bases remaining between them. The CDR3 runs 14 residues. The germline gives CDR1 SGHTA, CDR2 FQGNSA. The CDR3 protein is CASSLAIGGLEQFF. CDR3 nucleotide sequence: TGTGCCAGCAGCTTAGCTATAGGGGGACTTGAGCAGTTCTTC.

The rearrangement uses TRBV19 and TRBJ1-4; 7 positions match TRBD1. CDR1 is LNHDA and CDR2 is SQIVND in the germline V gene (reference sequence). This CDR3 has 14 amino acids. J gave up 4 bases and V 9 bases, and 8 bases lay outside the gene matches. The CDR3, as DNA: TGTGCCAGCATAGAGACAGGGAATAATGAAAAACTGTTTTTT. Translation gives CASIETGNNEKLFF.

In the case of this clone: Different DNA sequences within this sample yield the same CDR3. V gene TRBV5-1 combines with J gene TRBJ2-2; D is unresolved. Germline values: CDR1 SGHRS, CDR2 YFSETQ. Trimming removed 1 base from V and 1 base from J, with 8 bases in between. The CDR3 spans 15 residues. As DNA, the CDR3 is TGCGCCAGCAGCTTGAGGGCCGAGAACACCGGGGAGCTGTTTTTT. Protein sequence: CASSLRAENTGELFF.

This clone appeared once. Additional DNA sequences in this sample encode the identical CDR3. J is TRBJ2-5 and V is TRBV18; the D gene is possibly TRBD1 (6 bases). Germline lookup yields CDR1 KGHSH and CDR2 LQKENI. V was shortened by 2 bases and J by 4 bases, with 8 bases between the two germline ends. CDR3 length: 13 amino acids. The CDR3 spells CASSPGTRETQYF. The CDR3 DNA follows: TGTGCCAGCTCACCAGGGACAAGAGAGACCCAGTACTTC.

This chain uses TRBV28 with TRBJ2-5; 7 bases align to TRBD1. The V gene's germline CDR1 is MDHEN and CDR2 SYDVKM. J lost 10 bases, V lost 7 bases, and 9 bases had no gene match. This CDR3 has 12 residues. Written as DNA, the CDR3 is TGTGCCAGCAACGGTAACCCAGGGGGCCAGTACTTC. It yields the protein CASNGNPGGQYF. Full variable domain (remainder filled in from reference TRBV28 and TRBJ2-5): DVKVTQSSRYLVKRTGEKVFLECVQDMDHENMFWYRQDPGLGLRLIYFSYDVKMKEKGDIPEGYSVSREKKERFSLILESASTNQTSMYLCASNGNPGGQYFGPGTRLLVL.

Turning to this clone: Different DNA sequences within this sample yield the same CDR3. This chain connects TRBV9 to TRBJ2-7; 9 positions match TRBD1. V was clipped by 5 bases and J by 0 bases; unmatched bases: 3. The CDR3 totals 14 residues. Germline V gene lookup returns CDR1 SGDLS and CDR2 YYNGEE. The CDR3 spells CASSEGQGSYEQYF. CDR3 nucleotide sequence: TGTGCCAGCAGTGAGGGACAGGGCTCCTACGAGCAGTACTTC.

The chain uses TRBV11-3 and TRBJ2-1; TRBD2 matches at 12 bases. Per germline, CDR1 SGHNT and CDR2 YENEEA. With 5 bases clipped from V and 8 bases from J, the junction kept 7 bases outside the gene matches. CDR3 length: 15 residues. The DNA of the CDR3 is TGTGCCAGCAGCAGTAGGACTAGCGGGAACCATGAGCAGTTCTTC. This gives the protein CASSSRTSGNHEQFF.

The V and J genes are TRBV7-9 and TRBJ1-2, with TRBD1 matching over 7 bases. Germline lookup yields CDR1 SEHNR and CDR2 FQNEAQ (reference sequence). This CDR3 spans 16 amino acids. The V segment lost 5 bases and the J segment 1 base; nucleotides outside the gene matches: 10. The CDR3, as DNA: TGTGCCAGCAGCCAATACGGGACAGCCGTTAACTATGGCTACACCTTC. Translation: CASSQYGTAVNYGYTF.

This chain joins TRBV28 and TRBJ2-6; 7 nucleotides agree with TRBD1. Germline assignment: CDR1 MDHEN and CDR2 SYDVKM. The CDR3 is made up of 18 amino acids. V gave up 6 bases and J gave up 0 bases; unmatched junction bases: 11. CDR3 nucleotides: TGTGCCAGCAGAGCAACGACGGGACAGACCTCTGGGGCCAACGTCCTGACTTTC. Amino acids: CASRATTGQTSGANVLTF.

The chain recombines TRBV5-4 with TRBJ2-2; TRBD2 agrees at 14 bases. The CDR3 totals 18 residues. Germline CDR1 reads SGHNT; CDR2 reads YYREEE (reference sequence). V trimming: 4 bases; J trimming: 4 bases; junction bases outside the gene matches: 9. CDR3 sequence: CASSPGTSGSIGTGELFF. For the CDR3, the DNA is TGTGCCAGCAGCCCAGGGACTAGCGGGAGTATCGGCACCGGGGAGCTGTTTTTT.

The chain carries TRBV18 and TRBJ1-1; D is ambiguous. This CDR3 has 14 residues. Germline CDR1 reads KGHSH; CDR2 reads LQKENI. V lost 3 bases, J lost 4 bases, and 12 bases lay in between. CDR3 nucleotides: TGTGCCAGCTCACCTAGGGAAGCCGGCACTGAAGCTTTCTTT. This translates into CASSPREAGTEAFF.

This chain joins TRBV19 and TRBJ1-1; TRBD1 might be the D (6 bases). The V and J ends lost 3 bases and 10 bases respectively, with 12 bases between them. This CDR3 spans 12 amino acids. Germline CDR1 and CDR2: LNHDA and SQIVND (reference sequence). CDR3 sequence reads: CASSIPGHRAFF. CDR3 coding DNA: TGTGCCAGTAGTATCCCGGGACACCGAGCTTTCTTT.

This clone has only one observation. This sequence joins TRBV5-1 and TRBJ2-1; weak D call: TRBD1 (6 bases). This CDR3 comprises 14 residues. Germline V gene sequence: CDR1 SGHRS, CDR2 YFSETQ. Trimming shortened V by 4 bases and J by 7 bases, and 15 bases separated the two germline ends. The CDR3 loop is CASSLDRGWNEQFF. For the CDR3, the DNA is TGCGCCAGCAGCCTGGACAGAGGTTGGAATGAGCAGTTCTTC.

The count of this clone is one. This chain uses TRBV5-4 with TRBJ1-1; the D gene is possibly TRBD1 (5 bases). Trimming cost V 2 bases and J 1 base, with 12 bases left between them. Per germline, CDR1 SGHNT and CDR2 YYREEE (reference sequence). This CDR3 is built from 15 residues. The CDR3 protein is CASSLMRRGNTEAFF. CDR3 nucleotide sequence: TGTGCCAGCAGCTTAATGAGAAGGGGGAACACTGAAGCTTTCTTT.

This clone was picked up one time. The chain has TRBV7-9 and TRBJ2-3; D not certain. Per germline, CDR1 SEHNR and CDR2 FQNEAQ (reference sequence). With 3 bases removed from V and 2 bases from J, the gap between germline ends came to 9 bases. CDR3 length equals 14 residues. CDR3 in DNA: TGTGCCAGCAGCTTGGTTCCAGACACAGATACGCAGTATTTT. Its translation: CASSLVPDTDTQYF.

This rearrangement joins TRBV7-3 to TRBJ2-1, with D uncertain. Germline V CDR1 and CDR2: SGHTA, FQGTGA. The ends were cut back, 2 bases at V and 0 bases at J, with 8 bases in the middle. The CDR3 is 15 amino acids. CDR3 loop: CASSLDVSSYNEQFF. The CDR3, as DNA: TGTGCCAGCAGCTTAGACGTTAGCTCCTACAATGAGCAGTTCTTC.

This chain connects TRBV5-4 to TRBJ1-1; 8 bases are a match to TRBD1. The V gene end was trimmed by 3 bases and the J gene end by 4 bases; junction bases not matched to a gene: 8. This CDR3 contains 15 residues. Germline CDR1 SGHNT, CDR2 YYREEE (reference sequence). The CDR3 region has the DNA TGTGCCAGCAGCTCAATGGACAGGGCGGCCACTGAAGCTTTCTTT. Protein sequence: CASSSMDRAATEAFF. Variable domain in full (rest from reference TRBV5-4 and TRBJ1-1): ETGVTQSPTHLIKTRGQQVTLRCSSQSGHNTVSWYQQALGQGPQFIFQYYREEENGRGNFPPRFSGLQFPNYSSELNVNALELDDSALYLCASSSMDRAATEAFFGQGTRLTVV.

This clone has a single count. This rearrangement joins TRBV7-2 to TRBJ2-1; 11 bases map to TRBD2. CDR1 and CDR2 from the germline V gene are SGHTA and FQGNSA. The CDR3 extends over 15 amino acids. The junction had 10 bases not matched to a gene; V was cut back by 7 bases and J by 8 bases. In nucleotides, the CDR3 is TGTGCCAGCATCCATAGCGGGAGGGCCCTCTATGAGCAGTTCTTC. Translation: CASIHSGRALYEQFF.

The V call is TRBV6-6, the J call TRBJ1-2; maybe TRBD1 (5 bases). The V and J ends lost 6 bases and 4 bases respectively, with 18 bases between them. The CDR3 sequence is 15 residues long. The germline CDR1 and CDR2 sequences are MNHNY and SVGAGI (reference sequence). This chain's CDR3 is CASSGGAPRSYGYTF. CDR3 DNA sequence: TGTGCCAGCAGCGGCGGGGCTCCCAGGAGCTATGGCTACACCTTC.

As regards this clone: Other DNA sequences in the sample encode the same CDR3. Here the CDR3 DNA reads TGTGCCAGCAGCTTACTAGGAGGCGAGCAGTACTTC. Protein: CASSLLGGEQYF. The chain employs TRBV7-2 and TRBJ2-7, with D possibly being TRBD2 (5 bases). CDR1 is SGHTA and CDR2 is FQGNSA in the germline V gene. The CDR3 has 12 residues. With 2 bases removed from V and 6 bases from J, the gap between germline ends came to 8 bases.

The CDR3 DNA follows: TGTGCCAGCAGCTTGGGAGTGTCAGGGTCCGAGCAGTTCTTC. This translates into CASSLGVSGSEQFF. The rearrangement uses TRBV5-6 and TRBJ2-1; maybe TRBD1 (5 bases). The CDR3 spans 14 residues. Germline loops: CDR1 SGHDT, CDR2 YYEEEE. Deletions cut 0 bases from V and 10 bases from J, with 14 bases between.